The 4 T cell receptor beta chains below come from one sample, sequenced in a study of blood T cell repertoires in COVID-19 (dated by TCRdb to 2020 to 2022). The library was obtained by the immunoSEQ multiplex PCR assay. In TCRdb, the immuneACCESS table is reduced to in-frame sequences with V and J assigned. These tables do not hold every clone; where another copy was compared, an unresolved V gene accounts for under half, and the others remain unexplained. The sample profile shows about 100,000 clones; around four fifths of them were found once. The ten largest clones represent approximately 15% of the sample. The sequenced sample was peripheral blood. The receptors shown here come from a human donor in a cohort sampled during active COVID-19.

This rearrangement joins TRBV19 to TRBJ2-2, with D unresolved. The CDR3 has 14 amino acids. The germline CDR1 and CDR2 sequences are LNHDA and SQIVND (reference sequence). Trimming removed 5 bases from V and 1 base from J, with 8 bases in between. The CDR3 here is CASSVQRNTGELFF. CDR3 DNA: TGTGCCAGTAGTGTCCAGCGGAACACCGGGGAGCTGTTTTTT.

The count of this clone is one. This chain links TRBV2 with TRBJ2-2; D unresolved. Germline V gives CDR1 SNHLY, CDR2 FYNNEI. With 8 bases removed from V and 2 bases from J, the gap between germline ends came to 9 bases. The CDR3 covers 13 residues. The DNA for the CDR3 is TGTGCCAGCTGCGGAGCAAACACCGGGGAGCTGTTTTTT. It is translated as CASCGANTGELFF.

The rearrangement links TRBV5-1 to TRBJ1-1, with TRBD1 identical over 12 bases. This CDR3 comprises 16 residues. V trimming: 4 bases; J trimming: 6 bases; junction bases outside the gene matches: 10. Looked up from germline, CDR1 is SGHRS and CDR2 is YFSETQ. CDR3 bases: TGCGCCAGCAGCGGAATTACCGGGACAGGGGGCTCTGAAGCTTTCTTT. This codes for CASSGITGTGGSEAFF.

The sample holds one count of this clone. Other DNA sequences in the sample encode the same CDR3. The rearrangement links TRBV24-1 to TRBJ2-3, with D unresolved. Germline CDR1 and CDR2: KGHDR and SFDVKD. The germline V and J ends were trimmed by 5 bases and 3 bases, with 5 bases remaining between them. This CDR3 contains 12 residues. The CDR3 sequence is CATSGSTDTQYF. CDR3 in DNA: TGTGCCACCAGTGGTTCGACAGATACGCAGTATTTT.